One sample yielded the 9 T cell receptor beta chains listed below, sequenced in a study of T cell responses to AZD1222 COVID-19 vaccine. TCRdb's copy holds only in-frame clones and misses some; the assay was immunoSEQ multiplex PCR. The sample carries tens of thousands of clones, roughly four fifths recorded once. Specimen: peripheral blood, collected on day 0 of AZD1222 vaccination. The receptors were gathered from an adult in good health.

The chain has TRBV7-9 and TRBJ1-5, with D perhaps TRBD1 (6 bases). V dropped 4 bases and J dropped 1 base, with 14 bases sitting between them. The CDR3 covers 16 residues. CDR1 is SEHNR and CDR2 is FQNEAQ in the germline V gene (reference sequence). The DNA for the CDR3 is TGTGCCAGCAGCTCAGTTTCAGGGGCCAGCAATCAGCCCCAGCATTTT. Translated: CASSSVSGASNQPQHF.

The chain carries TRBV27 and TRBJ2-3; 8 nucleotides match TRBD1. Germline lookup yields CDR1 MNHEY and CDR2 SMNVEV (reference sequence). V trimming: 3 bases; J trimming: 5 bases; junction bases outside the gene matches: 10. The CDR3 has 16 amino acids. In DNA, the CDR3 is TGTGCCAGCAGTTTTCTGGACAGGGAAAATAGAGATACGCAGTATTTT. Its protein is CASSFLDRENRDTQYF.

CDR3 in DNA: TGTGCCAGCAGTTTAACGGGACAGGGCACCAATCAGCCCCAGCATTTT. Its translation: CASSLTGQGTNQPQHF. V gene TRBV28 combines with J gene TRBJ1-5; 9 nucleotides match TRBD1. Per the germline V gene, CDR1 is MDHEN and CDR2 is SYDVKM. J gave up 3 bases and V 2 bases, and 5 bases lay outside the gene matches. There are 16 residues in the CDR3.

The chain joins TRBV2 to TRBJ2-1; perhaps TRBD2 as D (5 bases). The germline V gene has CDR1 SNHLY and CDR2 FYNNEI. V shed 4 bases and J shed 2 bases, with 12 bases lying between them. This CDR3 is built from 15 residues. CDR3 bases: TGTGCCAGCAGTGGGAGGAGATCTCCCTACAATGAGCAGTTCTTC. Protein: CASSGRRSPYNEQFF. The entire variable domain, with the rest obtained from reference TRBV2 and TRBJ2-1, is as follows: EPEVTQTPSHQVTQMGQEVILRCVPISNHLYFYWYRQILGQKVEFLVSFYNNEISEKSEIFDDQFSVERPDGSNFTLKIRSTKLEDSAMYFCASSGRRSPYNEQFFGPGTRLTVL.

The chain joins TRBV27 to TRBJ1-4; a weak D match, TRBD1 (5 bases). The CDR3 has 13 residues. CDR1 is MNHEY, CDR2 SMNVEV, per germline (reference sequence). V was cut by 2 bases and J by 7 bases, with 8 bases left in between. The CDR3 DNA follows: TGTGCCAGCAGTTTAGGGGGTTCTGAAAAACTGTTTTTT. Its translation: CASSLGGSEKLFF.

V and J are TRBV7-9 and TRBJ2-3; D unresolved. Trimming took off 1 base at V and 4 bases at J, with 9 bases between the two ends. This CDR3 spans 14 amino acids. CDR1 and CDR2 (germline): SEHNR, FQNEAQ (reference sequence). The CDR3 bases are TGTGCCAGCAGCTTAGTGGGTGTGTCAGATACGCAGTATTTT. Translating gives CASSLVGVSDTQYF.

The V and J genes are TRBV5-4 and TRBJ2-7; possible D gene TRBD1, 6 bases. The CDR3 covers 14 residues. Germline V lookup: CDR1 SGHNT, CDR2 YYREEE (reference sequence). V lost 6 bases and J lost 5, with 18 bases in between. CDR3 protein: CASTPGQGPNEQYF. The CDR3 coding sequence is TGTGCCAGCACTCCGGGGCAGGGGCCTAACGAGCAGTACTTC.

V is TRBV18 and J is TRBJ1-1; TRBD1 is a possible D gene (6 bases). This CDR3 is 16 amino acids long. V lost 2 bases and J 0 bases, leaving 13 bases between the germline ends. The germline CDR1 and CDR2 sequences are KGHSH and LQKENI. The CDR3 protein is CASSPGRGRMNTEAFF. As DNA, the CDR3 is TGTGCCAGCTCACCAGGCAGGGGACGCATGAACACTGAAGCTTTCTTT.

The CDR3 bases are TGCGCCAGCAGCCCTCGGTTAGATACGCAGTATTTT. It specifies CASSPRLDTQYF. The V call is TRBV4-1, the J call TRBJ2-3, with D unclear. CDR1 and CDR2 from the germline V gene are MGHRA and YSYEKL. V shed 4 bases and J shed 5 bases, with 7 bases lying between them. This CDR3 is built from 12 residues.